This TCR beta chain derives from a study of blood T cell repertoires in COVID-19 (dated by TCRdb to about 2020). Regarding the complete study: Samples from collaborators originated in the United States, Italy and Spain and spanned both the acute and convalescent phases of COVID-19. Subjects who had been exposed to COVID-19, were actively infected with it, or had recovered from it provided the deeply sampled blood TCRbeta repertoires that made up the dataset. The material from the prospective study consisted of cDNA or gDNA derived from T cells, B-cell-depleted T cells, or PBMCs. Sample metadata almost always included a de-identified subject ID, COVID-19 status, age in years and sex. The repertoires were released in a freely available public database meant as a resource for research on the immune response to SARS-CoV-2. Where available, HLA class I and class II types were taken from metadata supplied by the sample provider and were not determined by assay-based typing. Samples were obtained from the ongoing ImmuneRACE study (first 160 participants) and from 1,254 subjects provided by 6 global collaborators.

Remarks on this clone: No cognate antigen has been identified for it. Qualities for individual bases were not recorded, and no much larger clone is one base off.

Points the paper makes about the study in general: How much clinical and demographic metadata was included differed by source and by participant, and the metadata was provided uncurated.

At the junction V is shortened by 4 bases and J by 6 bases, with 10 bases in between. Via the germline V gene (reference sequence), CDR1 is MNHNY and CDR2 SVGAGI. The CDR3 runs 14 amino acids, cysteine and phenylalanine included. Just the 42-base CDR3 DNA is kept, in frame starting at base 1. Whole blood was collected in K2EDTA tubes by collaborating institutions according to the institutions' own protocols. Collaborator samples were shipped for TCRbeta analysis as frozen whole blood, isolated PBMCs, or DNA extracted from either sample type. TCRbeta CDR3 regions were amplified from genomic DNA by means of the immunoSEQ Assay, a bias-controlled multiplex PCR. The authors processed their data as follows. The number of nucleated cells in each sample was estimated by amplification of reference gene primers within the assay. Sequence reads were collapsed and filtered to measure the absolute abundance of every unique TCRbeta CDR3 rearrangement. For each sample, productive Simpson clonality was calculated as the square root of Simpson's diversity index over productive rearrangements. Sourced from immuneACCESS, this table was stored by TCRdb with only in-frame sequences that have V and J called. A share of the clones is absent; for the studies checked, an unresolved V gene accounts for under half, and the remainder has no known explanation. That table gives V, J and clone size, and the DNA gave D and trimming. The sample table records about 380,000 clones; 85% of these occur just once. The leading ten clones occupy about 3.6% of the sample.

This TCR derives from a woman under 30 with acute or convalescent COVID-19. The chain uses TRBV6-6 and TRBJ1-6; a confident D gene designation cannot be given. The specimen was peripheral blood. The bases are TGTGCCAGCAGTTCCTCCAGGCGTAATTCACCCCTCCACTTT. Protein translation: CASSSSRRNSPLHF.